This is a list of T cell receptor beta chains from one sample in a study of blood T cell repertoires in COVID-19. The data were produced by immunoSEQ multiplex PCR, yet TCRdb's version contains in-frame clones alone and is incomplete. In the table there are 90,000 to 100,000 clones, approximately 82% of which are singletons. Sequencing was performed on peripheral blood. The source of these receptors is an older man with acute or convalescent COVID-19. The CDR3 runs from the conserved cysteine through the conserved F or W. The D gene is left open where the match is weak. Clone size, where shown, is once, few, many, or a class for clones that have expanded.

V	size	J	D	DNA	CDR3
TRBV4-2	-	TRBJ2-7	-	TGTGCCAGCAGCCAAGGCGACAGCTACTACGAGCAGTACTTC	CASSQGDSYYEQYF
TRBV18	-	TRBJ1-4	TRBD1	TGTGCCAGCTCACCACCGGGACAGGGGCCAGAAAAACTGTTTTTT	CASSPPGQGPEKLFF
TRBV9	-	TRBJ2-3	TRBD1	TGTGCCAGCAGCGCCAGACAGGGGTCGAGAGATACGCAGTATTTT	CASSARQGSRDTQYF
TRBV2	-	TRBJ1-6	-	TGTGCCAGCAGTGCTCTTAACCGACAGTCACCCCTCCACTTT	CASSALNRQSPLHF
TRBV9	-	TRBJ1-3	TRBD1	TGTGCCAGCAGCGTTCAGGGGGCCCTCTCTGGAAACACCATATATTTT	CASSVQGALSGNTIYF
TRBV15	-	TRBJ1-5	-	TGTGCCACCAGCAGAGAAGCAGGGGTGGCACAGCCCCAGCATTTT	CATSREAGVAQPQHF
TRBV6-2/TRBV6-3	-	TRBJ2-6	TRBD1	TGTGCCAGCAGTCGACAGGGAACTGGGGCCAACGTCCTGACTTTC	CASSRQGTGANVLTF
TRBV4-1	-	TRBJ2-7	TRBD1	TGCGCCAGCAGCCACGAAAGGACAGGGACCAGGAACGAGCAGTACTTC	CASSHERTGTRNEQYF
TRBV29-1	-	TRBJ1-2	-	TGCAGCGTTGGGCGCCTACGGGACACTACTAACTATGGCTACACCTTC	CSVGRLRDTTNYGYTF
TRBV19	-	TRBJ2-3	TRBD2	TGTGCCAGTAGTAGATCAGGGGTGCGGGGGGCAGATACGCAGTATTTT	CASSRSGVRGADTQYF
TRBV7-2	many	TRBJ2-1	-	-	CASSLTFGSYNEQFF
TRBV5-1	-	TRBJ1-1	-	TGCGCCAGCAGCTTGGAGGGGGGGACGAACACTGAAGCTTTCTTT	CASSLEGGTNTEAFF
TRBV27	-	TRBJ2-7	TRBD2	TGTGCCAGCAGGGGAGCGGGAGCCGCCTACGAGCAGTACTTC	CASRGAGAAYEQYF
TRBV13	-	TRBJ1-1	TRBD1	TGTGCCAGCAGCTTAGAGCCCGGGACAGGGGGCTTCGCTTTCTTT	CASSLEPGTGGFAFF
TRBV7-2	-	TRBJ1-3	-	TGTGCCAGCAGCTTGCTGAGTATCGGAAACACCATATATTTT	CASSLLSIGNTIYF
TRBV6-2/TRBV6-3	-	TRBJ2-2	-	TGTGCCAGCAGTTTCCAGGCGACAAACGGGGAGCTGTTTTTT	CASSFQATNGELFF
TRBV7-8	-	TRBJ2-5	-	TGTGCCAGCAGCCGATACAGAGAAGAGACCCAGTACTTC	CASSRYREETQYF
TRBV9	-	TRBJ1-6	-	TGTGCCAGCAGCTCAGGGGAGAGCTCCTATAATTCACCCCTCCACTTT	CASSSGESSYNSPLHF
TRBV5-3	-	TRBJ2-1	TRBD2	TGTGCCAGAAGCTTGGGACTAGCGGGTATCAATGAGCAGTTCTTC	CARSLGLAGINEQFF
TRBV6-5	-	TRBJ2-3	TRBD2	TGTGCCAGCAGTTATTTTGGCGGGGGGACAGATACGCAGTATTTT	CASSYFGGGTDTQYF
TRBV3-1/TRBV3-2	-	TRBJ2-4	TRBD1	TGTGCCAGCAGCCCGTCCGGGACAGGGAGGAACATTCAGTACTTC	CASSPSGTGRNIQYF
TRBV7-2	-	TRBJ2-2	-	TGTGCCAGCAGCCCGTTAAACACCGGGGAGCTGTTTTTT	CASSPLNTGELFF
TRBV3-1/TRBV3-2	-	TRBJ2-3	-	TGTGCCAGCAGCAAACGAGGACAGTCAGATACGCAGTATTTT	CASSKRGQSDTQYF
TRBV6-6	few	TRBJ2-1	-	TGTGCCAGCAGTTCCCAGGGTAATGAGCAGTTCTTC	CASSSQGNEQFF
TRBV9	-	TRBJ1-5	-	TGTGCCAGCAGCGTCTCAGGGCAGAGCAATCAGCCCCAGCATTTT	CASSVSGQSNQPQHF
TRBV27	-	TRBJ2-6	-	TGTGCCAGCAGTTTAAACAGGGCCGGGGCCAACGTCCTGACTTTC	CASSLNRAGANVLTF
TRBV19	-	TRBJ2-1	TRBD2	TGTGCCAGTAGTATACAGACTAGCGGGATTTTCTCCTACAATGAGCAGTTCTTC	CASSIQTSGIFSYNEQFF
TRBV19	-	TRBJ2-1	TRBD1	TGTGCCAGTAGTATAGGTATGACAGGGGCTACCCTTACCAATGAGCAGTTCTTC	CASSIGMTGATLTNEQFF
TRBV12-3/TRBV12-4	-	TRBJ1-2	-	TGTGCCAGCAGGCTCGTTACCAGTTATGGCTACACCTTC	CASRLVTSYGYTF
TRBV3-1/TRBV3-2	-	TRBJ2-7	-	TGTGCCAGCAGCCCCCAGGGGGGCTACGAGCAGTACTTC	CASSPQGGYEQYF
TRBV4-1	-	TRBJ1-1	-	TGCGCCAGCAGCTTTCTGTCGGGAGTTAGGACTGAAGCTTTCTTT	CASSFLSGVRTEAFF
TRBV2	-	TRBJ1-1	TRBD1	TGTGCCAGCAGCTTACTAACAGGGGAGGATGAAGCTTTCTTT	CASSLLTGEDEAFF
TRBV5-6	-	TRBJ2-1	-	TGTGCCAGCAGCTTGAGGCAGGGGATAAACAATGAGCAGTTCTTC	CASSLRQGINNEQFF
TRBV28	-	TRBJ2-7	-	TGTGCCAGCAGTTTGCGGAGCGTCTACGAGCAGTACTTC	CASSLRSVYEQYF
TRBV28	few	TRBJ1-2	TRBD1	TGTGCCAGCAGTTTTTTCAGGACAGGGGGATCCTATGGCTACACCTTC	CASSFFRTGGSYGYTF
TRBV19	-	TRBJ1-2	-	TGTGCCAGTAGTATTGGCGGTGGAAACTATGGCTACACCTTC	CASSIGGGNYGYTF
TRBV2	once	TRBJ1-2	-	TGTGCCAGCAGTGAACAGGGAGGAGGCTATGGCTACACCTTC	CASSEQGGGYGYTF
TRBV29-1	-	TRBJ2-1	TRBD2	TGCAGCGTTATTACTAGCGGGAGGTTCAGCGTCAATGAGCAGTTCTTC	CSVITSGRFSVNEQFF
TRBV2	few	TRBJ1-2	-	TGTGCCAGCAGTGAGCGACAGTATGGCTACACCTTC	CASSERQYGYTF
TRBV6-1	-	TRBJ2-7	-	TGTGCCAGCAGTGAAGAATCCAGGGTGAACGAGCAGTACTTC	CASSEESRVNEQYF
TRBV9	once	TRBJ1-1	-	TGTGCCAGCACCTCTCAAGTGGAGGGGAGTGAAGCTTTCTTT	CASTSQVEGSEAFF
TRBV18	-	TRBJ1-6	-	TGTGCCAGCTCACAGGACAGATATAATTCACCCCTCCACTTT	CASSQDRYNSPLHF
TRBV28	-	TRBJ2-1	TRBD2	TGTGCCAGCAGTTCCTTCACTAGCGGGAGTTCCGATGAGCAGTTCTTC	CASSSFTSGSSDEQFF
TRBV7-8	once	TRBJ2-4	TRBD2	TGTGCCAGCAGCCCCCGGGCGGGAGGCGCGGCCAAAAACATTCAGTACTTC	CASSPRAGGAAKNIQYF
TRBV7-9	-	TRBJ2-1	TRBD1	TGTGCCAGCAGCCAGACAGGGATTGAGCAGTTCTTC	CASSQTGIEQFF